This T cell receptor beta chain was recovered during a study of cytomegalovirus exposure and HLA in healthy donors. Whole-study findings and limits: Highly shared sequence variants in one cluster were likely a sequencing artifact. According to a later analysis, donors in an Asian-associated ancestry cluster reportedly had fewer N-insertions than the roughly 660-donor mean.

CDR3 length equals 14 residues. V lost 0 bases to trimming and J lost 5 bases, with 8 bases between them. Germline loops: CDR1 SGDLS, CDR2 YYNGEE. Primers for the PCR totalled 60 Vbeta and 13 Jbeta. The protocol was immunoSEQ multiplex PCR, while the TCRdb copy is restricted to in-frame clones and leaves out a portion. The sample contains some 130,000 clones, about four fifths of which appear only once. Points on this clone: Antigen specificity is unknown.

The sample was PBMCs. The chain carries TRBV9 and TRBJ1-4, with D uncertain. This clonotype originated in a man aged 18-30 years in good health and CMV-seronegative. For the CDR3, the DNA is TGTGCCAGCAGCGTAGGTTGGAGAAATGAAAAACTGTTTTTT. The encoded protein is CASSVGWRNEKLFF.